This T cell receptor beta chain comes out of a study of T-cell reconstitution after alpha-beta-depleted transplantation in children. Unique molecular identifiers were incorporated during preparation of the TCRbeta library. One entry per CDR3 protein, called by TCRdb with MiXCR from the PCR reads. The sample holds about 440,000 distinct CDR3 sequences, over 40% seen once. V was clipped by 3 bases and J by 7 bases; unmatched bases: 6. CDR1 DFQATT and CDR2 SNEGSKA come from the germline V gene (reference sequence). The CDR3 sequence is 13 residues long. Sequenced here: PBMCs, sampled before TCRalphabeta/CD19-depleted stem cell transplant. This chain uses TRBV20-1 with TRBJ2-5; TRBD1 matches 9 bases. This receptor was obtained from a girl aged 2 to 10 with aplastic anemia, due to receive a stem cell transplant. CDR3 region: CSARDRGTRTQYF. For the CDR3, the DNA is TGCAGTGCTAGGGACAGGGGTACGAGGACCCAGTACTTC.